The rows below give T cell receptor beta chains drawn from one sample of a study of T cells after yellow fever vaccination. TCRdb re-analysed the 5' RACE reads in MiXCR, keeping a single row per CDR3 protein. The table records 250,000 to 400,000 distinct CDR3 sequences, around 4.5% of them present only once. The specimen was PBMCs, collected 15 days after the yellow fever booster vaccination. Receptors originate from a young man who received the YFV17D yellow fever vaccine. CDR3s include the opening cysteine and the closing phenylalanine or tryptophan.

j_call: TRBJ2-4
v_call: TRBV7-9
cdr3_aa: CASSRTSGVKNIQYF

j_call: TRBJ1-2
v_call: TRBV6-2/TRBV6-3
cdr3_aa: CAGHGTANYGYTF

j_call: TRBJ2-7
v_call: TRBV10-2
cdr3_aa: CASKIQGISYEQYF

j_call: TRBJ2-1
v_call: TRBV3-1
cdr3_aa: CASSPGTSGVNEQFF

j_call: TRBJ1-1
v_call: TRBV7-9
cdr3_aa: CASSSPVGVQAFF

j_call: TRBJ2-1
v_call: TRBV7-2
cdr3_aa: CASSPGLAGNPYNEQFF

j_call: TRBJ2-7
v_call: TRBV5-1
cdr3_aa: CASSPGPQYEQYF

j_call: TRBJ1-5
v_call: TRBV4-1
cdr3_aa: CASSQGPGNSNQPQHF

j_call: TRBJ2-2
v_call: TRBV14
cdr3_aa: CASSHVRGNTGELFF

j_call: TRBJ1-1
v_call: TRBV4-3
cdr3_aa: CASSHVGGTEAFF

j_call: TRBJ1-2
v_call: TRBV27
cdr3_aa: CASSLQGVGGYTF

j_call: TRBJ2-3
v_call: TRBV5-1
cdr3_aa: CASSLAQGSDTQYF

j_call: TRBJ2-6
v_call: TRBV7-8
cdr3_aa: CASSPGDSGANVLTF

j_call: TRBJ1-6
v_call: TRBV5-1
cdr3_aa: CASSLRQGHTSPLHF

j_call: TRBJ2-7
v_call: TRBV7-2
cdr3_aa: CASRLSGGAFYEQYF

j_call: TRBJ1-2
v_call: TRBV7-2
cdr3_aa: CASSPDSPRDYGYTF

j_call: TRBJ1-1
v_call: TRBV4-3
cdr3_aa: CASSHEFTQGARYTEAFF

j_call: TRBJ2-2
v_call: TRBV20-1
cdr3_aa: CSAPHQTGELFF

j_call: TRBJ2-3
v_call: TRBV5-1
cdr3_aa: CASSSEGLPPGDTQYF

j_call: TRBJ1-4
v_call: TRBV24-1
cdr3_aa: CATSESSAGEKLFF

j_call: TRBJ1-2
v_call: TRBV5-1
cdr3_aa: CASSPGQGGYGYTF

j_call: TRBJ2-1
v_call: TRBV7-9
cdr3_aa: CASSFGSNEQFF

j_call: TRBJ2-3
v_call: TRBV12-3/TRBV12-4
cdr3_aa: CASSLLASGRTDTQYF

j_call: TRBJ1-1
v_call: TRBV4-3
cdr3_aa: CASSQMGGAVNTEAFF

j_call: TRBJ1-3
v_call: TRBV9
cdr3_aa: CASSPPAGNVDTIYF

j_call: TRBJ1-6
v_call: TRBV3-1
cdr3_aa: CASSHSGTGNSPLHF

j_call: TRBJ1-4
v_call: TRBV4-1
cdr3_aa: CASSHPDGEKLFF

j_call: TRBJ2-1
v_call: TRBV14
cdr3_aa: CASSPWDNEQFF

j_call: TRBJ2-2
v_call: TRBV10-2
cdr3_aa: CASSESKPAGELFF

j_call: TRBJ1-1
v_call: TRBV3-1
cdr3_aa: CASSKQGAAEAFF